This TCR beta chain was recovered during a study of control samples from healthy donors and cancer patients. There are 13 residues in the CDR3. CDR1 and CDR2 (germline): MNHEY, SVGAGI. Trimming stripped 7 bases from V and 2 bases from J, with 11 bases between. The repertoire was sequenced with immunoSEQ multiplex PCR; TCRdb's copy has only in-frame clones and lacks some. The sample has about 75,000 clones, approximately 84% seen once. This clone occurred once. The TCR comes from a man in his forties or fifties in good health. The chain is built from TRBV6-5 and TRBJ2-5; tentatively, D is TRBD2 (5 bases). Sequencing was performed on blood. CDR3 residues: CASKTGVQETQYF. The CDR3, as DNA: TGTGCCAGCAAAACCGGGGTACAAGAGACCCAGTACTTC.